Following are 3 T cell receptor beta chains from one sample sequenced in a study of early T cells in non-severe SARS-CoV-2 infection. Each CDR3 protein gets one entry after TCRdb re-called the 5' RACE reads with MiXCR. The sample lists about 80,000 distinct CDR3 sequences, about 11% occurring once. The sequencing input was whole blood. These receptors all stem from an adult who was a healthcare worker with PCR-confirmed SARS-CoV-2 infection or an uninfected control (not recorded which).

V gene TRBV5-5 combines with J gene TRBJ1-4, with D uncertain. Trimming stripped 1 base from V and 5 bases from J, with 12 bases between. The V gene's germline CDR1 is SGHKS and CDR2 YYEKEE (reference sequence). The CDR3 is made up of 15 amino acids. CDR3 region: CASSLMAGRNEKLFF. Written as DNA, the CDR3 is TGTGCCAGCAGCTTGATGGCAGGCCGAAATGAAAAACTGTTTTTT.

This clonotype was observed a handful of times. An end of the junction differs from the germline gene, which may be a read error. The rearrangement uses TRBV10-2 and TRBJ1-3, with D tentatively TRBD1 (5 bases). This CDR3 spans 14 amino acids. The germline gives CDR1 WSHSY, CDR2 SAAADI. Written as DNA, the CDR3 is TGCGCCAGCACCAGGCGACAGTCTGAAAACACCATATATTTT. Translation gives CASTRRQSENTIYF.

This clonotype showed up just a few times. The CDR3 sequence is CASSYVGQPQHF. Here the CDR3 DNA reads TGTGCCAGCAGCTACGTTGGTCAGCCCCAGCATTTT. The chain uses TRBV6-5 and TRBJ1-5, with D unclear. V was trimmed by 6 bases and J by 6 bases, leaving 9 bases between them. CDR3 length: 12 amino acids. CDR1 MNHEY and CDR2 SVGAGI come from the germline V gene.